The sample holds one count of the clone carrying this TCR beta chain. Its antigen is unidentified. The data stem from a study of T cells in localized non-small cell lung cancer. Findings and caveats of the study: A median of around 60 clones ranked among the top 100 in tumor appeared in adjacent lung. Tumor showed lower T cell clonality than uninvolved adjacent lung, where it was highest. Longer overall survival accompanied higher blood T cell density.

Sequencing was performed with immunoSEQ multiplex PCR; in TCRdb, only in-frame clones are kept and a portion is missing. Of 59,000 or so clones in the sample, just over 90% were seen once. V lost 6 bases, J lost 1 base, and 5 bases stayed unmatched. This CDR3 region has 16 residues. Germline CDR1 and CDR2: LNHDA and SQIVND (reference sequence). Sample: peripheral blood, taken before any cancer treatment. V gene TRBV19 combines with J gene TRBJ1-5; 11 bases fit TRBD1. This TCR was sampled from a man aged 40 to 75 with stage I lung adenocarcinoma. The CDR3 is CASRGQGAWSNQPQHF. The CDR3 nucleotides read TGTGCCAGTAGAGGACAGGGGGCTTGGAGCAATCAGCCCCAGCATTTT.